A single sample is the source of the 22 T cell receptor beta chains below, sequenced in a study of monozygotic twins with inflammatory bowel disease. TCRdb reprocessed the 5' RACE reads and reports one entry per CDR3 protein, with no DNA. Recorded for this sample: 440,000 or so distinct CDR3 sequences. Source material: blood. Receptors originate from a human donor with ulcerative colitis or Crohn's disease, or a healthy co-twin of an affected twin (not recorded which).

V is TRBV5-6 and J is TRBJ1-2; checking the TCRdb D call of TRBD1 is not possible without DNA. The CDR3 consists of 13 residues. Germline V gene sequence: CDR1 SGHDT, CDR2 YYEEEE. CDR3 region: CASSRGHNYGYTF.

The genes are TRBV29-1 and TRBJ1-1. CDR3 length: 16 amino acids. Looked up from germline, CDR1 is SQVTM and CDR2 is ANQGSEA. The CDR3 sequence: CSVEGLVWQMNTEAFF.

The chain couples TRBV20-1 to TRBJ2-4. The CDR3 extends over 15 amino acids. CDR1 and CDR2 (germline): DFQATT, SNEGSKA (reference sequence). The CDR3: CSARDDRIAKNIQYF.

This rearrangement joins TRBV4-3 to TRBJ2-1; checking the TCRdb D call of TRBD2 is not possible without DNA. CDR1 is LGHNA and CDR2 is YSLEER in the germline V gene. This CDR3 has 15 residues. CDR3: CASSQDAGALNEQFF.

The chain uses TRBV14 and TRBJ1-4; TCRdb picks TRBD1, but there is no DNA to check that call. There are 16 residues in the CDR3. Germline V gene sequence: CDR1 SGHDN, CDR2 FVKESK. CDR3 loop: CASSQDLGRGSEKLFF.

The CDR3 reads CSARDSQFEAFF. V usage is TRBV20-1 and J usage is TRBJ1-1. The CDR3 is 12 residues long. CDR1 is DFQATT, CDR2 SNEGSKA, per germline (reference sequence).

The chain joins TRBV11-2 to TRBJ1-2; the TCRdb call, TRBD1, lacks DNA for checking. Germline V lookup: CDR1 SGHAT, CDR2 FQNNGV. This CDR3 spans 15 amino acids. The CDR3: CASSPHRQGGIGYTF.

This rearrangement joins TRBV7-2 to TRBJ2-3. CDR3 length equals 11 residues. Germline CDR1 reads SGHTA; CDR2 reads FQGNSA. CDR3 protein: CASSPDNTQYF.

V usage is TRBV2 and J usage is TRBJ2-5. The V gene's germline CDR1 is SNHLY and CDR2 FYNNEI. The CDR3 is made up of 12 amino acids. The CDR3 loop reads CASTGSSETQYF.

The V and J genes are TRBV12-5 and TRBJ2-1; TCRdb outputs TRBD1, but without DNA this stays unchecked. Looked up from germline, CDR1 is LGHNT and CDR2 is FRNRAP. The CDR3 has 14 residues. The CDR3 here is CASGWTGQGNEQFF.

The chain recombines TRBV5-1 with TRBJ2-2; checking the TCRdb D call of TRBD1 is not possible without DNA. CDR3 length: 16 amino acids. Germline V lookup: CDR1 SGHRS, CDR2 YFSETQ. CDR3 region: CASSLAGQGNTGELFF. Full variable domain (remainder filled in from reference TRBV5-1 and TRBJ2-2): KAGVTQTPRYLIKTRGQQVTLSCSPISGHRSVSWYQQTPGQGLQFLFEYFSETQRNKGNFPGRFSGRQFSNSRSEMNVSTLELGDSALYLCASSLAGQGNTGELFFGEGSRLTVL.

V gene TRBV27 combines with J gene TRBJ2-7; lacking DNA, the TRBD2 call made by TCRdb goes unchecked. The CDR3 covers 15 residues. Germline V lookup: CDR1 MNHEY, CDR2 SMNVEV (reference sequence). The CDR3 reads CASSYTAGVSYEQYF.

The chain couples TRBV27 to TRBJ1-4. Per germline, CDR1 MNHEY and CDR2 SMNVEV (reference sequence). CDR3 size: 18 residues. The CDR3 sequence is CASSLNPTGPSTNEKLFF.

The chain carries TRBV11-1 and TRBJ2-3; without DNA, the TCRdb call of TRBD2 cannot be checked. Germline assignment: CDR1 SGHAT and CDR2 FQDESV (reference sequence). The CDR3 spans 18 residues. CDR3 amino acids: CASSSRISGGARTDTQYF. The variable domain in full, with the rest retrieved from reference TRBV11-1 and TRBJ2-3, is EAEVAQSPRYKITEKSQAVAFWCDPISGHATLYWYRQILGQGPELLVQFQDESVVDDSQLPKDRFSAERLKGVDSTLKIQPAELGDSAMYLCASSSRISGGARTDTQYFGPGTRLTVL.

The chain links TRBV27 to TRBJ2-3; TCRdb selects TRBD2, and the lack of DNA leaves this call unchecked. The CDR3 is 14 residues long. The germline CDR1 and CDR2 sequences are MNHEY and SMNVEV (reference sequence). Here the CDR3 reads CASSFPGLPDTQYF.

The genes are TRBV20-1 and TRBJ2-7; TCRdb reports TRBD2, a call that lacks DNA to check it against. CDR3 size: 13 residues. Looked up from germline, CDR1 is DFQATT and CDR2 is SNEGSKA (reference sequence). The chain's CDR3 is CSGKGLAGERQYF.

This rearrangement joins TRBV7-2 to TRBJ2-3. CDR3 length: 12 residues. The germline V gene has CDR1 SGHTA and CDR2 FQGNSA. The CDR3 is CASSLEPDTQYF. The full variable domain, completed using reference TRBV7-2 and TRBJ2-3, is GAGVSQSPSNKVTEKGKDVELRCDPISGHTALYWYRQSLGQGLEFLIYFQGNSAPDKSGLPSDRFSAERTGGSVSTLTIQRTQQEDSAVYLCASSLEPDTQYFGPGTRLTVL.

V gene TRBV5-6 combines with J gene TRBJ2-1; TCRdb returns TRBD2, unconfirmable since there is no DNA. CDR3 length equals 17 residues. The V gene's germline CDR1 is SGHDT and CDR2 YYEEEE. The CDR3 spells CASSLRLISGTVNEQFF.

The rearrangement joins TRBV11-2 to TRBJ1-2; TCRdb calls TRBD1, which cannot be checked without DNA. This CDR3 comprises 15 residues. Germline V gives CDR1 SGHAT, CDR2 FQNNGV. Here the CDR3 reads CASSLDPGSSYGYTF. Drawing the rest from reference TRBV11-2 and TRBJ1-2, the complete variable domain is EAGVAQSPRYKIIEKRQSVAFWCNPISGHATLYWYQQILGQGPKLLIQFQNNGVVDDSQLPKDRFSAERLKGVDSTLKIQPAKLEDSAVYLCASSLDPGSSYGYTFGSGTRLTVV.

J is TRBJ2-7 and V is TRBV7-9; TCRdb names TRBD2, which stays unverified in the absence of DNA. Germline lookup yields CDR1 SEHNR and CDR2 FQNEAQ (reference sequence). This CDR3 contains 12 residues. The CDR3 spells CASSFGELEQYF.

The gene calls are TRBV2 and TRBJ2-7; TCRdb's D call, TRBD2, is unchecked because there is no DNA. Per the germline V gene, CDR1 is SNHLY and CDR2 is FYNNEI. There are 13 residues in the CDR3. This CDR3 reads CASSRDSLPEQYF.

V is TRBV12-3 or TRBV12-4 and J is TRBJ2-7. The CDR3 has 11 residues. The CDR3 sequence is CVSSLLGIKYF.